This record concerns one T cell receptor beta chain sequence. Its target is unknown. At one end the junction does not follow the germline gene, possibly because of a read error. Other DNA sequences in the same sample also yield this CDR3. The germline V gene has CDR1 SGHAT and CDR2 FQDESV (reference sequence). CDR3 length: 12 amino acids. 13 Jbeta primers and 60 Vbeta primers were used for the PCR. Sequenced by immunoSEQ multiplex PCR; TCRdb stores in-frame clones only, minus some. Among some 140,000 clones, 80% were seen once, and the ten largest hold roughly 2.3%. The data stem from a study of cytomegalovirus exposure and HLA in healthy donors. Broader study findings: Researchers catalogued approximately 160 TCR beta chains as cytomegalovirus-associated.

The TCR originated in a man in his thirties or forties in good health and CMV-seronegative. Sequencing was done on a sample of PBMCs. The chain recombines TRBV11-1 with TRBJ2-1; no firm D call. The CDR3, as DNA: TGCGCCAGCAGCTTCCACGAGAATGAGCAGTTCTTC. Amino acid sequence: CASSFHENEQFF.